The rows below give T cell receptor beta chains drawn from one sample of a study of T cell responses to AZD1222 COVID-19 vaccine. TCRdb keeps only in-frame clones here, not all; method: immunoSEQ multiplex PCR. The table shows 95,000 to 150,000 clones, with approximately 90% occurring only once. The sample consisted of peripheral blood, taken on day 0 of AZD1222 vaccination. The receptors here all came from an adult in good health. Each CDR3 is given with its conserved first and last residue. D genes are given only for firm matches. The size entry is marked missing in some rows and otherwise reads once, few, many or a size class.

j_call clone_size v_call d_call cdr3_nt cdr3_aa
TRBJ2-7 . TRBV7-9 TRBD2 TGTGCCAGCAGCTTATTCCAGCGGGAGTCCTACGAGCAGTACTTC CASSLFQRESYEQYF
TRBJ1-2 . TRBV6-5 TRBD1 TGTGCCAGCAGGGGAACAGGGGGCGGAGAGCATGGCTACACCTTC CASRGTGGGEHGYTF
TRBJ1-1 . TRBV29-1 . TGCAGCGTGGACGACACTGAAGCTTTCTTT CSVDDTEAFF
TRBJ2-2 . TRBV15 TRBD1 TGTGCCACCAGCAGCGGGACAGCCGGGGAGCTGTTTTTT CATSSGTAGELFF
TRBJ2-7 . TRBV5-1 TRBD1 TGCGCCAGCAGTACAGAGGGACAGGGAAACTACGAGCAGTACTTC CASSTEGQGNYEQYF
TRBJ1-2 . TRBV13 TRBD1 TGTGCCAGCAGCTTGGGACAGTCACTGAACTATGGCTACACCTTC CASSLGQSLNYGYTF
TRBJ1-2 few TRBV11-2 . TGTGCCAGCAGCTTTAAGCTCGTGCAGGGCTATGGCTACACCTTC CASSFKLVQGYGYTF
TRBJ1-2 . TRBV6-6 . TGTGCCAGCAGTTGGGTTTCGGCGTACAGATATGATGGCTACACCTTC CASSWVSAYRYDGYTF
TRBJ1-3 . TRBV3-1/TRBV3-2 . TGTGCCAGGTACAGAGGTGGAAACACCATATATTTT CARYRGGNTIYF
TRBJ1-1 . TRBV10-1 . TGCGCCAGCAGTGCTCTTACTGAAGCTTTCTTT CASSALTEAFF